A single sample is the source of the 7 T cell receptor beta chains below, sequenced in a study of blood T cells in healthy people across ages. Sample-barcoded 5' priming and a J-beta primer mix drove a second PCR of about 6 to 12 cycles. Each CDR3 protein is one row after TCRdb ran MiXCR on the 5' RACE reads. This sample has 890,000 or so distinct CDR3 sequences; under 80% occur once, and the top ten carry around 30%. The specimen sequenced was blood. All receptors derive from a man aged 30 to 45 in good health.

The V call is TRBV5-1, the J call TRBJ1-2; D unclear. Per germline, CDR1 SGHRS and CDR2 YFSETQ. CDR3 length: 13 amino acids. Trimming shortened V by 0 bases and J by 7 bases, and 10 bases separated the two germline ends. CDR3 nucleotide sequence: TGCGCCAGCAGCTTGGGGCAGAGCTTTGGCTACACCTTC. Its translation: CASSLGQSFGYTF.

This chain connects TRBV5-1 to TRBJ2-7, with 9 bases that match TRBD1. This CDR3 is 14 amino acids long. CDR1 and CDR2 from the germline V gene are SGHRS and YFSETQ. J gave up 6 bases and V 4 bases, and 8 bases lay outside the gene matches. CDR3 bases: TGCGCCAGCAGCGCCGGGACAGGGCCAAGCGAGCAGTACTTC. Its protein is CASSAGTGPSEQYF.

The J gene is TRBJ2-1, the V gene TRBV29-1; D may be TRBD1 (5 bases). Germline loops: CDR1 SQVTM, CDR2 ANQGSEA. The V and J ends lost 4 bases and 4 bases respectively, with 17 bases between them. The CDR3 is 15 residues long. Here the CDR3 reads CSVGTRGSNYNEQFF. The CDR3 DNA is TGCAGCGTTGGGACAAGGGGCTCTAATTACAATGAGCAGTTCTTC.

This chain joins TRBV5-1 and TRBJ2-3; TRBD2 might be the D (5 bases). This CDR3 has 14 amino acids. Germline CDR1 SGHRS, CDR2 YFSETQ. Trimming took 5 bases from V and 3 from J, leaving 13 bases between them. The CDR3 DNA is TGCGCCAGCAGGGAGGCGCCGGGGACAGATACGCAGTATTTT. It codes for CASREAPGTDTQYF.

V is TRBV27 and J is TRBJ1-4, with TRBD1 as a possible D gene (5 bases). The CDR3 loop spans 15 amino acids. V lost 5 bases to trimming and J lost 8 bases, with 18 bases between them. Germline V lookup: CDR1 MNHEY, CDR2 SMNVEV (reference sequence). The CDR3 here is CASSPGGGFGEKLFF. The CDR3 region has the DNA TGTGCCAGCAGTCCCGGCGGGGGATTTGGAGAAAAACTGTTTTTT.

This chain joins TRBV27 and TRBJ1-5, with a tentative D call TRBD1 (5 bases). Trimming removed 5 bases at V and 6 bases at J, with 14 bases between. This CDR3 region has 14 residues. Per the germline V gene, CDR1 is MNHEY and CDR2 is SMNVEV (reference sequence). Here the CDR3 DNA reads TGTGCCAGCAGTGCCCTTTGGGGGTCTCAGCCCCAGCATTTT. This gives the protein CASSALWGSQPQHF.

The V and J genes are TRBV6-1 and TRBJ2-7; tentatively, D is TRBD1 (7 bases). Trimming stripped 4 bases from V and 12 bases from J, with 28 bases between. The germline CDR1 and CDR2 sequences are MNHNS and SASEGT. The CDR3 loop spans 16 amino acids. In DNA, the CDR3 is TGTGCCAGCAGTGGAAGGCGGCGGGACAGCCCTCTACTACGGTACTTC. As protein: CASSGRRRDSPLLRYF.